This TCR beta chain was captured by sequencing in a study of T-cell memory formation after mild COVID-19. Across the study: Clusters of TCRs were largely donor specific. Study outcomes and limitations: Unconfirmed was the SARS-CoV-2 specificity of second-wave clones that peaked on day 37. The study found balanced CD4/CD8 in clones contracting day 15 to 85 and a CD4+ lean in later expanders.

Constant-segment primers and 5'RACE yielded cDNA libraries for TCR alpha and TCR beta, each carrying sample barcodes and UMIs. Each CDR3 protein gets one entry after TCRdb re-called the 5' RACE reads with MiXCR. In the table there are over 130,000 distinct CDR3 sequences, 14% of which are singletons. The CDR3 is 13 residues long. Germline V gives CDR1 MNHEY, CDR2 SMNVEV (reference sequence). The ends were cut back, 5 bases at V and 7 bases at J, with 12 bases in the middle. This clonotype has just a few counts. The antigen remains unidentified. Sequenced input: PBMCs or a T cell subset sorted from them (not recorded which). V usage is TRBV27 and J usage is TRBJ2-1; D tentatively fits TRBD1 or TRBD2 (5 bases each). This TCR came from an adult woman who had mild COVID-19 (a few samples of this study predate the infection). Cell type and time point are not known. In nucleotides, the CDR3 is TGTGCCAGCAGTATCTTGAGGGGAAATGAGCAGTTCTTC. Amino acid sequence: CASSILRGNEQFF.